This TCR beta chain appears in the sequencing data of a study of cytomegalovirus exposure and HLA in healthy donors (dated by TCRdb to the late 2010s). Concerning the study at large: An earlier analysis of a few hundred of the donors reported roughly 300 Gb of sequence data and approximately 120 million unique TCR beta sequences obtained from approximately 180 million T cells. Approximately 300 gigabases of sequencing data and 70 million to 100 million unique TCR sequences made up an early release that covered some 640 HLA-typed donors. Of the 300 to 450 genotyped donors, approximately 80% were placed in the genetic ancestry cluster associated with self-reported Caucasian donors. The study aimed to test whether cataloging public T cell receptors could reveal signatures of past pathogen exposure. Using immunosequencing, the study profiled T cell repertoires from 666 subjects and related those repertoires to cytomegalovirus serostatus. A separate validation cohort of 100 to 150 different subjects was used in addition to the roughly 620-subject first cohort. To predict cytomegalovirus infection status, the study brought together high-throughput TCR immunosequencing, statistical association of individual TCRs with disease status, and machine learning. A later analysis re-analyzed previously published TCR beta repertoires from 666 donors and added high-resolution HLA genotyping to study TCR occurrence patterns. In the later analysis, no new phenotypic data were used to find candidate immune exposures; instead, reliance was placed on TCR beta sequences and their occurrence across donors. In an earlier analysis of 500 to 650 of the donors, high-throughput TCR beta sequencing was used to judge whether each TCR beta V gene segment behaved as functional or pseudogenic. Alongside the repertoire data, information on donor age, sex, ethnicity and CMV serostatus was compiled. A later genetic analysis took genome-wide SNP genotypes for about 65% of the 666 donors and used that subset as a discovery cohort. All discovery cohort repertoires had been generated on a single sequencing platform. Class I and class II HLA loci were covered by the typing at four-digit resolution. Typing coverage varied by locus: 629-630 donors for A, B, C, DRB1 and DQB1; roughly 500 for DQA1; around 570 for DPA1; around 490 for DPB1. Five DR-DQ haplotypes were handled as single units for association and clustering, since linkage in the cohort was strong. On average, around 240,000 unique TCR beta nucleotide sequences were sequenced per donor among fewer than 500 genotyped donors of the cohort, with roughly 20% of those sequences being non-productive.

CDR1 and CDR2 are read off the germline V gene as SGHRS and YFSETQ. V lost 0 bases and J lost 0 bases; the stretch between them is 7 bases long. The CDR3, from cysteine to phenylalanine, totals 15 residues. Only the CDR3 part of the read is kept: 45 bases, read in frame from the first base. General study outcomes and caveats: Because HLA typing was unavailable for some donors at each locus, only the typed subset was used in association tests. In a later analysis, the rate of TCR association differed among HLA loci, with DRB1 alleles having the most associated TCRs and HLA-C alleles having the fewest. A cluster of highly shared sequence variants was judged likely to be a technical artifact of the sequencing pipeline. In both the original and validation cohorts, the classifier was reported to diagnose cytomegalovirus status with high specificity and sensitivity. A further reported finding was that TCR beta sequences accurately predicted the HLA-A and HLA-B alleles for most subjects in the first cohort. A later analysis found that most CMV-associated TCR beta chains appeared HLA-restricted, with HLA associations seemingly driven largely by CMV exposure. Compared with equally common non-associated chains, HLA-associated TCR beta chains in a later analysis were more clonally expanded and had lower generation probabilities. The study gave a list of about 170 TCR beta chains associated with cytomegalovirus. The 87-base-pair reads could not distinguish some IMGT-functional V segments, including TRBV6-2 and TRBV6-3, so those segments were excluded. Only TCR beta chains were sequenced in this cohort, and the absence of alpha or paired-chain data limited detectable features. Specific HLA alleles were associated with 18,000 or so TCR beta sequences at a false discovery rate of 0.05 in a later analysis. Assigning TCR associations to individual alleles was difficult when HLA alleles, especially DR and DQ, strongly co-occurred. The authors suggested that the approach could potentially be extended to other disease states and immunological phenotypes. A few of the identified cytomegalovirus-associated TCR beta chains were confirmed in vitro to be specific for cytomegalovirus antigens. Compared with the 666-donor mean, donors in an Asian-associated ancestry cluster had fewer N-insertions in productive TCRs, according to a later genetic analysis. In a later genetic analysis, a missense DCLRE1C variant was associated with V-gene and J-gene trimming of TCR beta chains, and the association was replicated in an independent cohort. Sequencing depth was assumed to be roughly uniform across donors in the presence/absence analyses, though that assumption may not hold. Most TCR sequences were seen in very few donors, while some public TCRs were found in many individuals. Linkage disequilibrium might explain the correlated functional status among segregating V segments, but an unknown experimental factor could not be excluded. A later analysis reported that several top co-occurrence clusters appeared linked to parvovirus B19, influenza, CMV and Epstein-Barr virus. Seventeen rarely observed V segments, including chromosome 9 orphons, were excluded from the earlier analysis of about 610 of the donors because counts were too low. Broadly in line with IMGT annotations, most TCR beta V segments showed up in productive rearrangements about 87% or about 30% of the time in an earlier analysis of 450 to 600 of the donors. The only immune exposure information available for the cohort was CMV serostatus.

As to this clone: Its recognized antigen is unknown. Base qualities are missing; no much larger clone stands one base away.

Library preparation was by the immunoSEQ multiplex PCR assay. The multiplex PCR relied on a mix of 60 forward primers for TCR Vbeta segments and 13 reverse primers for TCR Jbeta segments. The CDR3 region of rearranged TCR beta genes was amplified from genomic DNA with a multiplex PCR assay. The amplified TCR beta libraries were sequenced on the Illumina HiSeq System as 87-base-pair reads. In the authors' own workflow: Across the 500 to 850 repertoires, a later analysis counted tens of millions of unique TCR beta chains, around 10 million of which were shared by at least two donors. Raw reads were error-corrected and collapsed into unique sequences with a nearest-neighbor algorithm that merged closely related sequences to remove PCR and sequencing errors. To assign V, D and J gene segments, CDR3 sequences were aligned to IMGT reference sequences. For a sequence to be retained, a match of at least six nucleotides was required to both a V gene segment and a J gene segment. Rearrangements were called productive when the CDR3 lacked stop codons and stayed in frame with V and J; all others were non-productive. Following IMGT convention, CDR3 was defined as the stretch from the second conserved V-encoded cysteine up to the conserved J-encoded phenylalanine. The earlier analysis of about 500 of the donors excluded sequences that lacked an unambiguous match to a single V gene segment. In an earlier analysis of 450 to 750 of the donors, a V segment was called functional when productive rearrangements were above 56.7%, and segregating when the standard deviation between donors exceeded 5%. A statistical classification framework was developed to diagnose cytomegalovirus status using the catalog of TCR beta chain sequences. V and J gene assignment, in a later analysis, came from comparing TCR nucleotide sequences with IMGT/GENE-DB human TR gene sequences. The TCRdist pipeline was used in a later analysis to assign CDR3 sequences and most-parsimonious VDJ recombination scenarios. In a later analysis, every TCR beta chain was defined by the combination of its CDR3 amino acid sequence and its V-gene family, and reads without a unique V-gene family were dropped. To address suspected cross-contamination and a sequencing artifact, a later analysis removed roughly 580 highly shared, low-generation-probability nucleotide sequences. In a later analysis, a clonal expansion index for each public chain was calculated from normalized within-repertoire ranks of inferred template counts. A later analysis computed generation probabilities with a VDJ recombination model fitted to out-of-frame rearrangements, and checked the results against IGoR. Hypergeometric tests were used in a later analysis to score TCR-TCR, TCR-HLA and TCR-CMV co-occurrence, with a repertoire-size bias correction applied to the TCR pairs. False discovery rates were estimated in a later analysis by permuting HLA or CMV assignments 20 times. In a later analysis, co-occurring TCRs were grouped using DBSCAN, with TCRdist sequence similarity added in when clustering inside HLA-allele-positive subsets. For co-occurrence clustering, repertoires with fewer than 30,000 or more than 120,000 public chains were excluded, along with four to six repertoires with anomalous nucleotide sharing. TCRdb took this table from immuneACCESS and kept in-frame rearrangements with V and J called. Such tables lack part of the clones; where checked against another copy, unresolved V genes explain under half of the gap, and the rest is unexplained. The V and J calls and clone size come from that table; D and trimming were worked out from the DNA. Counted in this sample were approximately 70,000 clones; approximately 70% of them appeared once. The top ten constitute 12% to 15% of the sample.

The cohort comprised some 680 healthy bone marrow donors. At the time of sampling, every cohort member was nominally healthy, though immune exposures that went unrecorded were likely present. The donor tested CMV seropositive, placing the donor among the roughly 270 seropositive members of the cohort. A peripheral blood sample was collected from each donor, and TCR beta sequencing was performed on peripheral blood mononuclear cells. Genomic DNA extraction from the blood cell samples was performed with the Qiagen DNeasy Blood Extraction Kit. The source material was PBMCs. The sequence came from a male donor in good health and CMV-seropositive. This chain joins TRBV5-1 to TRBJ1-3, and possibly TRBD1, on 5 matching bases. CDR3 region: CASSLGQSSGNTIYF. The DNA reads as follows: TGCGCCAGCAGCTTGGGACAGAGCTCTGGAAACACCATATATTTT.